This T cell receptor beta chain emerged from a study of blood T cell repertoires in COVID-19. Study in general: T cells, B-cell-depleted T cells, or PBMCs supplied cDNA or gDNA.

Germline V gene data show CDR1 as LGHNA and CDR2 as YSLEER. The ends were cut back, 0 bases at V and 11 bases at J, with 17 bases in the middle. The CDR3 spans 15 residues. Per the authors' pipeline: Estimation of nucleated cell counts relied on the amplification of reference gene primers. Profiled with immunoSEQ multiplex PCR; TCRdb holds only in-frame clones, not every one. V, J and clone size reflect that table, while D and trimming were determined from the DNA. Of 100,000 to 140,000 clones in the sample, around nine tenths were seen once. The specimen was peripheral blood. This sequence originates from a woman in her twenties or thirties with acute or convalescent COVID-19. The chain employs TRBV4-3 and TRBJ1-5, with TRBD1 as a possible D gene (5 bases). The CDR3 is CASSQDNGGKRSQHF. The CDR3 DNA follows: TGCGCCAGCAGCCAAGATAACGGGGGGAAAAGGTCCCAGCATTTT.